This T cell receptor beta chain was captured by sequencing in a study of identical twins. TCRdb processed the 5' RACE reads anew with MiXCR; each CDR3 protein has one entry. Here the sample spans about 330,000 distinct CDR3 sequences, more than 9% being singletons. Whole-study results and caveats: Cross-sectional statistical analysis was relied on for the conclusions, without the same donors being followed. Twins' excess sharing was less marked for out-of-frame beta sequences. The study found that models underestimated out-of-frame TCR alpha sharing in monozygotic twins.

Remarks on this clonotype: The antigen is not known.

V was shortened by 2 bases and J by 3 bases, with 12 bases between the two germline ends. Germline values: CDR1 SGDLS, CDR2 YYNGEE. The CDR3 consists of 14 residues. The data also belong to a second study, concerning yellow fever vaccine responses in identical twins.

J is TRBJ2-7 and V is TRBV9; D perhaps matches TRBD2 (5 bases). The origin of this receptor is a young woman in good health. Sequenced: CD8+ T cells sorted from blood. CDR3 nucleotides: TGTGCCAGCAGCGTCCGGAGGTCCCTCTACGAGCAGTACTTC. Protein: CASSVRRSLYEQYF.